Below, 29 T cell receptor beta chains from the same sample are listed, as sequenced in a study of long-term antiretroviral therapy in people with HIV. The assay, immunoSEQ v3.0, was run at survey level. Profiled with immunoSEQ multiplex PCR; TCRdb holds only in-frame clones, not every one. This sample has approximately 31,000 clones, with over 70% found just once. The sample in question was unsorted PBMCs, obtained 3.1 years after starting antiretroviral therapy. The receptors derive from a woman in her forties or fifties with HIV.

The CDR3 here is CASSPLWSRRFGEQYF. DNA for the CDR3: TGTGCCAGCAGCCCCCTTTGGTCCCGGCGGTTTGGCGAGCAGTACTTC. The V and J genes are TRBV7-2 and TRBJ2-7; no clear D gene. The V end lost 5 bases, the J end lost 6 bases, and 23 bases lay between the germline ends. The CDR3 spans 16 residues. Germline-derived CDR1 and CDR2 are SGHTA and FQGNSA. Filled out from reference TRBV7-2 and TRBJ2-7, the complete variable domain reads GAGVSQSPSNKVTEKGKDVELRCDPISGHTALYWYRQSLGQGLEFLIYFQGNSAPDKSGLPSDRFSAERTGGSVSTLTIQRTQQEDSAVYLCASSPLWSRRFGEQYFGPGTRLTVT.

This clone has only one observation. This chain uses TRBV5-6 with TRBJ1-5; possible D gene TRBD1, 5 bases. This CDR3 region has 14 residues. Trimming left V 1 base short and J 6 bases short, with 11 bases between. Germline V gene sequence: CDR1 SGHDT, CDR2 YYEEEE. Here the CDR3 reads CASSLRQGGQPQHF. The CDR3 DNA sequence: TGTGCCAGCAGCTTGAGGCAGGGAGGTCAGCCCCAGCATTTT. The whole variable domain, remainder taken from reference TRBV5-6 and TRBJ1-5, is DAGVTQSPTHLIKTRGQQVTLRCSPKSGHDTVSWYQQALGQGPQFIFQYYEEEERQRGNFPDRFSGHQFPNYSSELNVNALLLGDSALYLCASSLRQGGQPQHFGDGTRLSIL.

V gene TRBV5-4 combines with J gene TRBJ2-3; 10 positions match TRBD2. V lost 0 bases to trimming and J lost 0 bases; unmatched junction nucleotides: 7. Germline lookup yields CDR1 SGHNT and CDR2 YYREEE (reference sequence). The CDR3 has 18 residues. The CDR3 protein is CASSLEGASGGSTDTQYF. Written as DNA, the CDR3 is TGTGCCAGCAGCTTGGAGGGAGCTAGCGGGGGCAGCACAGATACGCAGTATTTT.

The V and J genes are TRBV2 and TRBJ2-2; tentative D call: TRBD1 (6 bases). V shed 6 bases and J shed 0 bases, with 11 bases lying between them. Germline V lookup: CDR1 SNHLY, CDR2 FYNNEI. The CDR3 spans 15 residues. The CDR3 protein is CASSPTGSNTGELFF. The CDR3 region has the DNA TGTGCCAGCAGCCCGACAGGCTCGAACACCGGGGAGCTGTTTTTT.

This clone was observed a single time. The gene calls are TRBV10-3 and TRBJ1-5, with a weak D call TRBD1 (5 bases). Between the trimmed V and J ends, which lost 2 bases and 2 bases, there was a span of 7 bases. The germline V gene encodes CDR1 ENHRY and CDR2 SYGVKD. The CDR3 is 14 amino acids. For the CDR3, the DNA is TGTGCCATCAGTGAGCGGGGCGGCAATCAGCCCCAGCATTTT. This translates into CAISERGGNQPQHF.

The chain links TRBV5-4 to TRBJ2-3; 7 bases are shared with TRBD2. CDR3 length: 16 residues. CDR1 SGHNT and CDR2 YYREEE come from the germline V gene (reference sequence). Trimming removed 0 bases from V and 4 bases from J; junction bases left unmatched: 8. The CDR3 DNA sequence: TGTGCCAGCAGCTTGGAAGTACTAGCGAGCGCAGATACGCAGTATTTT. Protein: CASSLEVLASADTQYF.

The chain links TRBV9 to TRBJ2-5, with 11 bases that match TRBD1. V shed 4 bases, J shed 5 bases, and the junction held 7 bases outside the gene matches. The germline CDR1 and CDR2 sequences are SGDLS and YYNGEE. The length of the CDR3 is 15 residues. The CDR3 loop reads CASSTGTGGGETQYF. CDR3 nucleotides: TGTGCCAGCAGCACCGGGACAGGGGGTGGGGAGACCCAGTACTTC. Variable domain in full (rest from reference TRBV9 and TRBJ2-5): DSGVTQTPKHLITATGQRVTLRCSPRSGDLSVYWYQQSLDQGLQFLIQYYNGEERAKGNILERFSAQQFPDLHSELNLSSLELGDSALYFCASSTGTGGGETQYFGPGTRLLVL.

This clone was detected a few times. The chain carries TRBV6-5 and TRBJ1-2; D gene unclear. V was trimmed by 6 bases and J by 7 bases, leaving 18 bases between them. The germline CDR1 and CDR2 sequences are MNHEY and SVGAGI. The CDR3 sequence is 14 residues long. The CDR3, as DNA: TGTGCCAGCAGACGCCTACTAGCGGAGGGTGGCTACACCTTC. The encoded protein is CASRRLLAEGGYTF.

This clone is a singleton in its sample. This sequence joins TRBV5-1 and TRBJ2-5; TRBD1 is a possible D gene (6 bases). Germline V gene sequence: CDR1 SGHRS, CDR2 YFSETQ. This CDR3 is built from 14 residues. V lost 4 bases and J 5 bases, leaving 15 bases between the germline ends. The CDR3 loop reads CASSLQQGPETQYF. CDR3 nucleotides: TGCGCCAGCAGCCTTCAACAGGGACCCGAGACCCAGTACTTC.

This clone showed up just once. The rearrangement joins TRBV15 to TRBJ2-7; possibly TRBD2 for D (5 bases). The germline CDR1 and CDR2 sequences are LNHNV and YYDKDF (reference sequence). The V end lost 0 bases, the J end lost 7 bases, and 16 bases lay between the germline ends. This CDR3 is built from 15 residues. CDR3 amino acids: CATSREFTGLGEQYV. CDR3 in DNA: TGTGCCACCAGCAGAGAGTTTACGGGGTTGGGGGAGCAGTACGTC.

The V call is TRBV2, the J call TRBJ2-1, with no clear D. The CDR3 has 14 residues. V shed 4 bases and J shed 2 bases, with 9 bases lying between them. Germline CDR1 is SNHLY and CDR2 is FYNNEI. The CDR3 is CASSARATYNEQFF. The CDR3, as DNA: TGTGCCAGCAGTGCTCGGGCCACCTACAATGAGCAGTTCTTC.

The J gene is TRBJ2-2, the V gene TRBV4-1; 8 nucleotides agree with TRBD1. Looked up from germline, CDR1 is MGHRA and CDR2 is YSYEKL. Unmatched junction bases numbered 7, after V lost 4 bases and J lost 6 bases. This CDR3 has 15 amino acids. CDR3 sequence: CASSPGQGRAGELFF. CDR3 DNA sequence: TGCGCCAGCAGCCCCGGACAGGGTAGGGCCGGGGAGCTGTTTTTT.

CDR3 DNA sequence: TGTGCCAGTAGTGCGACGCCTAGGGGCACAGATACGCAGTATTTT. Residues: CASSATPRGTDTQYF. The chain is built from TRBV19 and TRBJ2-3; D is undetermined. The germline gives CDR1 LNHDA, CDR2 SQIVND (reference sequence). The CDR3 is 15 amino acids. Trimming removed 5 bases from V and 1 base from J, with 13 bases in between.

V and J are TRBV10-3 and TRBJ1-2, with a tentative D call TRBD1 (5 bases). Trimming removed 0 bases at V and 8 bases at J, with 10 bases between. This CDR3 has 13 residues. CDR1 is ENHRY, CDR2 SYGVKD, per germline. CDR3 region: CAISESEGDGYTF. The CDR3 bases are TGTGCCATCAGTGAGTCGGAAGGGGACGGCTACACCTTC.

The genes are TRBV10-3 and TRBJ2-1, with TRBD1 matching 9 bases. Per germline, CDR1 ENHRY and CDR2 SYGVKD. The CDR3 runs 15 residues. V dropped 2 bases and J dropped 5; count of bases not matched to a gene: 4. The CDR3 nucleotides read TGTGCCATCAGTGAGGGACAGGGGAACCACAATGAGCAGTTCTTC. Translation: CAISEGQGNHNEQFF.

This chain connects TRBV15 to TRBJ2-1; perhaps TRBD1 as D (5 bases). The germline V gene has CDR1 LNHNV and CDR2 YYDKDF (reference sequence). This CDR3 has 14 residues. V lost 5 bases to trimming and J lost 1 base, with 9 bases between them. The CDR3 DNA reads TGTGCCACCAGCTTAGGGGTTTCCTACAATGAGCAGTTCTTC. Its translation is CATSLGVSYNEQFF.

The V call is TRBV5-6, the J call TRBJ1-5; 8 bases fit TRBD1. CDR3 size: 15 residues. The V gene end was trimmed by 2 bases and the J gene end by 5 bases; junction bases not matched to a gene: 6. Looked up from germline, CDR1 is SGHDT and CDR2 is YYEEEE. The CDR3 is CASSFVGQEDQPQHF. The CDR3, as DNA: TGTGCCAGCAGCTTCGTGGGACAGGAAGATCAGCCCCAGCATTTT.

The rearrangement links TRBV6-5 to TRBJ1-1; 7 bases are shared with TRBD1. The V segment lost 6 bases and the J segment 4 bases; nucleotides outside the gene matches: 5. The CDR3 runs 13 residues. CDR1 MNHEY and CDR2 SVGAGI come from the germline V gene. This chain's CDR3 is CASRDRLITEAFF. The CDR3 nucleotides are TGTGCCAGCAGGGACAGGTTGATCACTGAAGCTTTCTTT.

The DNA for the CDR3 is TGCAGTGCTAGACGTCAAGAGACCCAGTACTTC. This codes for CSARRQETQYF. The V gene is TRBV20-1, the J gene TRBJ2-5; D remains ambiguous. Germline V gene lookup returns CDR1 DFQATT and CDR2 SNEGSKA (reference sequence). The CDR3 contains 11 residues. V dropped 2 bases and J dropped 2 bases, with 3 bases sitting between them.

This chain links TRBV18 with TRBJ2-1; 10 bases line up with TRBD1. From germline, CDR1 is KGHSH and CDR2 LQKENI. The trim removed 5 bases at V and 4 bases at J, leaving 5 bases unmatched. This CDR3 has 15 residues. The CDR3 loop reads CASSTGTGAYNEQFF. For the CDR3, the DNA is TGTGCCAGCTCAACCGGGACAGGGGCATACAATGAGCAGTTCTTC.

This clone appeared a single time. The CDR3 sequence: CASSPRGMNTEAFF. CDR3 coding DNA: TGTGCCAGCAGCCCCCGGGGCATGAACACTGAAGCTTTCTTT. The chain employs TRBV11-3 and TRBJ1-1; weak D call: TRBD1 (5 bases). V lost 5 bases and J 0 bases, leaving 10 bases between the germline ends. Germline CDR1 and CDR2: SGHNT and YENEEA. The CDR3 totals 14 residues. The full variable domain, its missing parts supplied by reference TRBV11-3 and TRBJ1-1, is EAGVVQSPRYKIIEKKQPVAFWCNPISGHNTLYWYLQNLGQGPELLIRYENEEAVDDSQLPKDRFSAERLKGVDSTLKIQPAELGDSAVYLCASSPRGMNTEAFFGQGTRLTVV.

The genes are TRBV2 and TRBJ1-5; 8 nucleotides match TRBD1. The CDR3 is 14 amino acids. V was clipped by 5 bases and J by 3 bases; unmatched bases: 3. Germline V gives CDR1 SNHLY, CDR2 FYNNEI. The CDR3 region is CASSQDRVNQPQHF. CDR3 nucleotides: TGTGCCAGCAGTCAGGACAGGGTCAATCAGCCCCAGCATTTT.

The V and J genes are TRBV20-1 and TRBJ2-1; TRBD1 is a possible D gene (6 bases). The length of the CDR3 is 9 residues. Germline V lookup: CDR1 DFQATT, CDR2 SNEGSKA (reference sequence). CDR3: CRGASKQFF. The CDR3 DNA reads TGCAGGGGGGCTAGTAAGCAGTTCTTC.

The rearrangement joins TRBV4-1 to TRBJ2-5, with 10 bases lining up with TRBD2. Trimming removed 0 bases from V and 6 bases from J; junction bases left unmatched: 13. The CDR3 runs to 18 residues. CDR1 and CDR2 from the germline V gene are MGHRA and YSYEKL. The CDR3: CASSQDPLAGALSKTQYF. CDR3 nucleotide sequence: TGCGCCAGCAGCCAAGATCCCCTAGCGGGGGCACTAAGTAAGACCCAGTACTTC.

Only one count was recorded for this clone. The J gene is TRBJ1-1, the V gene TRBV5-1; 9 nucleotides agree with TRBD1. With V trimmed by 0 bases and J by 4 bases, 4 bases remained unmatched. The CDR3 extends over 15 amino acids. Looked up from germline, CDR1 is SGHRS and CDR2 is YFSETQ. DNA of the CDR3: TGCGCCAGCAGCTTGGGGACAGGGGAGGGCACTGAAGCTTTCTTT. As protein: CASSLGTGEGTEAFF.

The V and J genes are TRBV9 and TRBJ2-5; 9 bases map to TRBD2. The CDR3 is made up of 15 amino acids. The germline gives CDR1 SGDLS, CDR2 YYNGEE. V gave up 7 bases and J gave up 0 bases; unmatched junction bases: 7. This chain's CDR3 is CASGRSGGYQETQYF. The CDR3 region has the DNA TGTGCCAGCGGCCGTAGCGGGGGCTACCAAGAGACCCAGTACTTC.

The chain links TRBV10-1 to TRBJ1-2, with D possibly matching TRBD1 (5 bases). V was cut by 7 bases and J by 8 bases, with 11 bases left in between. Per germline, CDR1 WNHNN and CDR2 SYGVQD (reference sequence). The length of the CDR3 is 11 residues. CDR3 coding DNA: TGCGCCAGCACTCGGGACGTGGGCTACACCTTC. Its translation: CASTRDVGYTF.

This clone has a handful of counts. The genes are TRBV4-1 and TRBJ2-7; no reliable D call. From germline, CDR1 is MGHRA and CDR2 YSYEKL. V lost 5 bases to trimming and J lost 0 bases, with 20 bases between them. The CDR3 is 17 residues long. The CDR3 nucleotides read TGCGCCAGCAGCTTAAGCTCGAGAGATACCCGCTCCTACGAGCAGTACTTC. The encoded protein is CASSLSSRDTRSYEQYF.

V and J are TRBV5-1 and TRBJ1-2; TRBD1 might be the D (6 bases). V lost 3 bases, J lost 7 bases, and 13 bases lay in between. CDR1 and CDR2 (germline): SGHRS, YFSETQ. The CDR3 covers 13 residues. The CDR3, as DNA: TGCGCCAGCAGCTGGAACAGGGAATCTGGCTACACCTTC. It is translated as CASSWNRESGYTF.